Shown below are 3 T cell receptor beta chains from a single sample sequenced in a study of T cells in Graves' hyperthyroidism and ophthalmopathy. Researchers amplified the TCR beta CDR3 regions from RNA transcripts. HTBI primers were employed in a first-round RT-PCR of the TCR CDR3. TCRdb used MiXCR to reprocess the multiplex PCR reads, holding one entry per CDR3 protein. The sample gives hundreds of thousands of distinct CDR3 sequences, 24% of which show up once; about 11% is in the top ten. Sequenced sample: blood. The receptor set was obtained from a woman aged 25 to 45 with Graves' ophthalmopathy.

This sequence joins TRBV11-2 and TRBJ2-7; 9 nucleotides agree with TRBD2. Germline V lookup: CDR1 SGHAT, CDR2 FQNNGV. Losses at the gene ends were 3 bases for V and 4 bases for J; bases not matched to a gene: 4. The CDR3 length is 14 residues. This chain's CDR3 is CASSLEREAYEQYF. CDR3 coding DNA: TGTGCCAGCAGCTTGGAGCGGGAGGCTTACGAGCAGTACTTC.

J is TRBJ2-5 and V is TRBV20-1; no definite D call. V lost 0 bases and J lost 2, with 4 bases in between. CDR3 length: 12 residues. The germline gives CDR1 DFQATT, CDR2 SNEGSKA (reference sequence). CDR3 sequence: CSAREGQETQYF. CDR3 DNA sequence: TGCAGTGCTAGAGAAGGGCAAGAGACCCAGTACTTC.

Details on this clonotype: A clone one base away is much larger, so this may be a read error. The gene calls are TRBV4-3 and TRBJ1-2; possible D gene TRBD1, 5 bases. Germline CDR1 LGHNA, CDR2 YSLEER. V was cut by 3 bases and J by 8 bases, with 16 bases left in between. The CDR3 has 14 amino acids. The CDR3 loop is CASSHDRLGDGYTF. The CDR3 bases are TGCGCCAGCAGCCACGATCGCCTAGGGGACGGCTACACCTTC.